These T cell receptor beta chains were read from a single sample in a study of radiotherapy plus CTLA-4 blockade in lung cancer. The table came from immunoSEQ multiplex PCR; TCRdb's copy has only in-frame clones and leaves some out. The profile shows some 110,000 clones, about 90% of them singletons. The specimen was peripheral blood, collected from a patient treated with radiotherapy plus ipilimumab. The receptors come from a human donor with non-small cell lung cancer that progressed on radiotherapy plus ipilimumab. Both conserved end residues are part of each CDR3. Fields, in order: V gene, CDR3 protein.

V: TRBV2; CDR3: CASTRNRGITEAFF
V: TRBV7-3; CDR3: CASSFGTSGNEQFF
V: TRBV5-1; CDR3: CASSLGGSNEKLFF
V: TRBV9; CDR3: CASRASGNTGELFF
V: TRBV19; CDR3: CASSIRVVGNEQFF
V: TRBV18; CDR3: CASQGDKDEQYF
V: TRBV19; CDR3: CASGGQANTGELFF
V: TRBV2; CDR3: CASRNAGTGVPGANVLTF
V: TRBV30; CDR3: CAWTQTARMNTGELFF
V: TRBV2; CDR3: CASSEVVQGTGELFF
V: TRBV29-1; CDR3: CSVEGEGAVTQYF
V: TRBV5-6; CDR3: CASSRRLEGRDEQFF
V: TRBV29-1; CDR3: CSGISGLETQYF
V: TRBV5-1; CDR3: CASSPSGSGYEQYF
V: TRBV2; CDR3: CASSDNRGTKNIQYF
V: TRBV6-6; CDR3: CASSYSMGIAKNIQYF